The entry below describes one T cell receptor beta chain. The data originate from a study of OX40 agonist ivuxolimab in advanced cancers. Study-level information: Those enrolled were approximately 87% male, with a mean age of around 55 years and ages from roughly 23 to 79.

Sequencing was performed with immunoSEQ multiplex PCR; in TCRdb, only in-frame clones are kept and a portion is missing. The data hold around 70,000 clones, with approximately 78% observed a single time. In germline, CDR1 is SGDLS, CDR2 YYNGEE. The junction had 12 bases not matched to a gene; V was cut back by 4 bases and J by 6 bases. The CDR3 runs 15 residues. Autoimmune disease history or systemic immunosuppression meant exclusion. The input for sequencing was CD4+ or CD8+ T cells sorted from blood, taken in a trial of the OX40 agonist ivuxolimab. This sequence joins TRBV9 and TRBJ1-2; 7 positions agree with TRBD1. This clonotype originated in an adult with an advanced solid tumor such as melanoma, head and neck, liver or kidney cancer. The CDR3: CASSPGGQSRDGYTF. The CDR3 nucleotides read TGTGCCAGCAGCCCCGGGGGACAGTCGAGGGATGGCTACACCTTC.